This TCR beta chain was sequenced in a study of T and B cells in COVID-19 patients (TCRdb year 2020). Looking at the study overall: In this study, adaptive immunity was profiled in COVID-19 patients who either had active infection or had recovered, using TRB and IGH repertoire sequencing of peripheral blood. A recovered cohort was made up of roughly 19 patients contributing approximately 22 samples, mostly after mild to moderate COVID-19 managed as outpatients. A median age of approximately 35 years was recorded in the recovered cohort versus about 70 years in the active-infection cohort. In the active-infection cohort, about 55% of the 20 patients were critically ill and required mechanical ventilation or ECMO. In the active-infection cohort, about 90% of the roughly 20 patients had comorbidities linked to unfavorable COVID-19 outcome. Over 8.3 million TCR sequences were analysed from a TCR and BCR sequence repository that comprised fewer than 45 patients and approximately 67 time points. Because samples were available both during active disease and after recovery, a couple of patients were counted in both the recovered and the active cohorts. An age-matched reference group of 35 to 50 healthy donors negative for COVID-19 antibodies was used as the comparison for repertoire analyses. As many as 9 follow-up blood samples were collected from each patient, and in some individuals these samples spanned different disease stages. What the study reported, not specific to this receptor: During active COVID-19 the TRB repertoires were highly clonal, but at recovery diversity and richness rose above the levels seen in healthy donors. Strongly skewed TRBV/TRBJ gene usage was reported in patients with COVID-19. The cohort was considered too small to assess HLA contributions to COVID-19 susceptibility or severity. Blood samples obtained from mildly ill patients during symptoms, as well as early samples obtained from severe cases, were available only in scarce numbers. The reported TCR clusters were stated to require prospective validation before clinical use. Specific T cell subsets (CD4+/Treg/CD8+) and sorted SARS-CoV-2-responsive or tetramer+ T cells had not yet been sequenced, with those experiments still ongoing. The recovered cohort had 2,000 to 3,000 exclusive TCR clusters, including under 40 low-pGen clusters.

The instrument given in TCRdb is Illumina MiSeq. TRB rearrangements were amplified by multiplex PCR with BIOMED2 TRB-A/B primer pools. Illumina-compatible adapters and 7-nucleotide sample barcodes were attached to the amplicons through two consecutive PCRs. Phusion HS II polymerase was used for all library PCRs. Amplicons were purified from gel with the NucleoSpin Gel and PCR Clean-up kit, quantified on Qubit, and pooled at 4 to 4.5 nM. Before Illumina next-generation sequencing, the quality of the amplicon pool was assessed on an Agilent 2100 Bioanalyzer. In the paper's pipeline: Annotation of TRB rearrangements was performed with MiXCR 3.0.8 using the default MiXCR reference library. Non-productive reads and sequences with fewer than 2 reads were excluded, and each unique CDR3 nucleotide sequence counted as one clone. Clonality, diversity, richness and V-J gene usage were calculated in R 3.5.1. GLIPH2 was used to cluster TCRs by CDR3 similarity, and OLGA was used to calculate generation probabilities. Only GLIPH2 clusters containing at least four unique TCR clonotypes present in at least three individuals were kept. The public reads were reanalyzed by TCRdb: fastp trimming at Q25, MiXCR alignment, in-frame beta chains only. Every CDR3 protein is listed once, alongside the most common genes and DNA of its rows. The V and J calls were not made by the authors but by TCRdb's processing. Here the sample has about 8,000 distinct CDR3 sequences; about 27% occur a single time. 15% to 20% of the sample is in the top ten clones.

This clonotype was counted between two and nine times. This clone's antigen is unknown. No base-level quality is on record; no much larger clone is a single base apart. TRB repertoires were amplified using roughly 220-550 ng of genomic DNA isolated from blood. Counted from cysteine to phenylalanine, this CDR3 has 13 amino acids. The entry retains the CDR3 DNA only, 39 bases that are in frame from base 1. V was cut back by 3 bases and J by 4 bases, leaving a gap of 8 bases between them. The germline V gene gives CDR1 as SGHTA and CDR2 as FQGNSA. The sequencing sample was made of blood. The V gene is TRBV7-2 and the J gene is TRBJ2-3; the D region possibly corresponds to TRBD1 (5 bases align). The receptor was isolated from a human donor with active COVID-19. At the DNA level, the sequence is TGTGCCAGCAGCTTGCAGGGCGCAGATACGCAGTATTTT. Translation gives CASSLQGADTQYF.